This is a list of T cell receptor beta chains from one sample in a study of blood T cell repertoires in COVID-19. This table comes from immunoSEQ multiplex PCR, and its TCRdb copy is limited to in-frame clones, with some not included. Of approximately 300,000 clones listed, about nine tenths were seen once; the top ten hold approximately 1.8%. The sequenced sample consisted of peripheral blood. The source of these receptors is a woman aged 30 to 39 with COVID-19, enrolled during active disease. Each CDR3 is given with its conserved first and last residue.

V	J	CDR3
TRBV6-5	TRBJ1-3	CASSYRQGGNTIYF
TRBV19	TRBJ1-3	CASSIGLLGNTIYF
TRBV4-1	TRBJ1-3	CASQGLRDTIYF
TRBV30	TRBJ1-4	CAWSVEAAFKVEKLFF
TRBV5-1	TRBJ2-3	CASSHSDTQYF
TRBV11-3	TRBJ2-3	CASSPGPGTSGGQTDTQYF
TRBV3-1/TRBV3-2	TRBJ2-2	CASSPSGANTGELFF
TRBV7-9	TRBJ1-1	CASSLLQDTEAFF
TRBV10-3	TRBJ2-1	CAISESWPEQFF
TRBV7-9	TRBJ1-3	CASSPGTDVSGTIYF
TRBV7-2	TRBJ1-1	CASSFLGGDRIEAFF
TRBV2	TRBJ2-2	CASSEGQGTGELFF
TRBV18	TRBJ1-4	CASSPRDEKLFF
TRBV3-1/TRBV3-2	TRBJ2-1	CASSQRLADGYNEQFF
TRBV29-1	TRBJ1-1	CSVAVVRVAFF
TRBV2	TRBJ1-4	CASQTGVAEKLFF
TRBV6-1	TRBJ1-1	CASSASFTGVRNTEAFF
TRBV7-8	TRBJ1-2	CASSPGGAHGYTF
TRBV27	TRBJ1-1	CASRVQGVNTEAFF
TRBV27	TRBJ1-3	CASSLTGAWTGNTIYF
TRBV18	TRBJ2-5	CASSPTEWETQYF
TRBV5-1	TRBJ2-2	CASSLGLAGRFTGELFF
TRBV5-4	TRBJ2-5	CASSLGGGHYQETQYF
TRBV29-1	TRBJ2-1	CSMVLADRGNEQFF
TRBV10-2	TRBJ2-7	CASSKFSSYEQYF
TRBV7-2	TRBJ1-3	CASSLRGTGSSGNTIYF
TRBV6-5	TRBJ1-2	CASSYNGQDYGYTF
TRBV3-1/TRBV3-2	TRBJ1-1	CASWGRGVTEAFF
TRBV19	TRBJ1-6	CASTPGEYNSPLHF
TRBV6-8	TRBJ1-1	CASSQTTHMNTEAFF
TRBV19	TRBJ1-2	CASRVEGAYGYTF
TRBV5-1	TRBJ2-3	CASSLEWTRADTQYF
TRBV28	TRBJ1-5	CASSRTGTGWSQPQHF
TRBV6-1	TRBJ1-2	CASSELSSADGHGYTF
TRBV12-3/TRBV12-4	TRBJ1-1	CASTPTVNTEAFF
TRBV9	TRBJ1-2	CASSVGIANYGYTF
TRBV5-5	TRBJ2-7	CASSSQLYEQYF
TRBV7-6	TRBJ1-4	CASSPGTGSGKLFF
TRBV18	TRBJ2-1	CASSSGTGVDEQFF
TRBV6-5	TRBJ1-5	CASSYRLDQPQHF
TRBV18	TRBJ1-1	CASFSGGQLNTEAFF
TRBV3-1/TRBV3-2	TRBJ2-1	CASSHPSGTYNEQFF
TRBV9	TRBJ1-2	CASSVEGQGYGYTF
TRBV2	TRBJ1-5	CASSRDRVGSQPQHF